Below, 18 T cell receptor beta chains from the same sample are listed, as sequenced in a study of T cell repertoires in cytomegalovirus infection. MiXCR was run by TCRdb on the reads, yielding one entry per CDR3 protein. The sample lists fewer than 65,000 distinct CDR3 sequences; around a fifth were seen once. The antigens for these receptors are not known. Sequenced material: CD8+ T cells from cultured PBMCs, taken from culture after CMV antigen stimulation. These receptors were obtained from a human donor in good health (CMV status not recorded). Some clones in this sample may be carry-over from other donors' samples.

The gene calls are TRBV4-1 and TRBJ2-1; no clear D. Trimming left V 1 base short and J 0 bases short, with 10 bases between. This CDR3 is 16 amino acids long. Germline V CDR1 and CDR2: MGHRA, YSYEKL. CDR3 protein: CASSQVPSSSYNEQFF. CDR3 DNA: TGCGCCAGCAGCCAAGTGCCCTCGAGCTCCTACAATGAGCAGTTCTTC.

This clonotype came up a few times. The V gene is TRBV5-6, the J gene TRBJ1-1; 10 nucleotides line up with TRBD1. Trimming cost V 4 bases and J 6 bases; bases outside gene matches: 9. From germline, CDR1 is SGHDT and CDR2 YYEEEE. This CDR3 contains 15 residues. CDR3 region: CASSHVGTGAPEAFF. The CDR3 bases are TGTGCCAGCAGCCACGTGGGGACAGGGGCCCCTGAAGCTTTCTTT.

The rearrangement uses TRBV7-8 and TRBJ2-5; perhaps TRBD2 as D (6 bases). The CDR3 sequence is 14 residues long. Germline assignment: CDR1 SGHVS and CDR2 FQNEAQ. V was shortened by 2 bases and J by 9 bases, with 16 bases between the two germline ends. CDR3 region: CASSLKTSGWAQYF. The CDR3 DNA sequence: TGTGCCAGCAGCTTAAAGACTAGTGGGTGGGCCCAGTACTTC. Drawing the rest from reference TRBV7-8 and TRBJ2-5, the complete variable domain is GAGVSQSPRYKVAKRGQDVALRCDPISGHVSLFWYQQALGQGPEFLTYFQNEAQLDKSGLPSDRFFAERPEGSVSTLKIQRTQQEDSAVYLCASSLKTSGWAQYFGPGTRLLVL.

This clonotype was detected a few times. The chain recombines TRBV27 with TRBJ2-1, with 7 bases that match TRBD1. This CDR3 has 15 residues. Germline V gene data show CDR1 as MNHEY and CDR2 as SMNVEV (reference sequence). V lost 4 bases, J lost 4 bases, and 7 bases stayed unmatched. This chain's CDR3 is CASSSGTAAYNEQFF. In nucleotides, the CDR3 is TGTGCCAGCAGTTCCGGGACAGCAGCTTACAATGAGCAGTTCTTC.

The chain is built from TRBV5-6 and TRBJ2-1; TRBD2 is a possible D gene (6 bases). Germline CDR1 SGHDT, CDR2 YYEEEE. The CDR3 runs 14 residues. Trimming stripped 7 bases from V and 4 bases from J, with 15 bases between. The CDR3 spells CASFSGVQYNEQFF. CDR3 sequence (DNA): TGTGCCAGCTTCTCGGGGGTCCAGTACAATGAGCAGTTCTTC.

This clonotype has more than one count but fewer than ten. This chain joins TRBV6-1 and TRBJ2-1; D gene unclear. The CDR3 sequence is 16 residues long. CDR1 is MNHNS, CDR2 SASEGT, per germline. Trimming took 7 bases from V and 1 from J, leaving 17 bases between them. CDR3 sequence reads: CASNSNRGRSYNEQFF. DNA of the CDR3: TGTGCCAGCAATTCGAATCGAGGACGGTCCTACAATGAGCAGTTCTTC.

This clonotype was recorded a few times. This rearrangement joins TRBV12-3 or TRBV12-4 to TRBJ2-2; D uncertain. The CDR3 has 12 residues. Deletions cut 1 base from V and 7 bases from J, with 4 bases between. The CDR3 spells CASSLGIGELFF. The CDR3 nucleotides read TGTGCCAGCAGTTTAGGTATCGGGGAGCTGTTTTTT.

V gene TRBV6-8 combines with J gene TRBJ2-2; D may correspond to TRBD1 or TRBD2 (5 bases each). The CDR3 spans 14 residues. Germline V gene sequence: CDR1 MNHGY, CDR2 SAAAGT. CDR3 bases: TGTGACGGCCAGTCCGCCAGGGACCCCGGGGAGCTGTTTTTT. Translated: CDGQSARDPGELFF.

This sequence joins TRBV5-6 and TRBJ2-5, with 7 bases lining up with TRBD1. Germline V CDR1 and CDR2: SGHDT, YYEEEE. This CDR3 region has 15 residues. V lost 4 bases to trimming and J lost 4 bases; unmatched junction nucleotides: 10. The CDR3 DNA reads TGTGCCAGCAGCCCCCCTAGGGGGCCTAGAGAGACCCAGTACTTC. Amino acids: CASSPPRGPRETQYF.

This clonotype has only a few counts. CDR3 in amino acids: CASSLRTVPDEQFF. In DNA form, the CDR3 reads TGTGCCAGCAGTCTCCGGACAGTTCCCGATGAGCAGTTCTTC. This chain links TRBV12-3 or TRBV12-4 with TRBJ2-1; D might be TRBD1 (6 bases). CDR3 size: 14 residues. V was shortened by 5 bases and J by 8 bases, with 16 bases between the two germline ends.

In its sample, this clonotype was seen many times. The V gene is TRBV28, the J gene TRBJ1-4; D ambiguous. The CDR3 covers 11 residues. The V gene's germline CDR1 is MDHEN and CDR2 SYDVKM. V was cut by 3 bases and J by 7 bases, with 3 bases left in between. The CDR3 region has the DNA TGTGCCAGCAGTTTTAGTGAAAAACTGTTTTTT. Its translation is CASSFSEKLFF.

V is TRBV7-9 and J is TRBJ1-2; TRBD1 is a possible D gene (6 bases). The CDR3 is 15 amino acids. V was shortened by 2 bases and J by 4 bases, with 14 bases between the two germline ends. Germline V gene sequence: CDR1 SEHNR, CDR2 FQNEAQ (reference sequence). The CDR3 DNA reads as TGTGCCAGCAGCTTACAGGGGACTCAGGGCTATGGCTACACCTTC. Its protein is CASSLQGTQGYGYTF.

CDR3 residues: CASSLERTGNTEAFF. The CDR3 region has the DNA TGCGCCAGCAGCTTGGAAAGGACAGGGAATACTGAAGCTTTCTTT. V gene TRBV5-1 combines with J gene TRBJ1-1; 8 bases are shared with TRBD1. J was trimmed by 5 bases and V by 0 bases; bases with no gene match: 6. The CDR3 loop spans 15 amino acids. CDR1 is SGHRS, CDR2 YFSETQ, per germline.

In regard to this clonotype: This may arise from a read error, as a much more abundant clone is one base away. The chain is built from TRBV27 and TRBJ2-1, with D perhaps matching TRBD2 (6 bases). Germline CDR1 is MNHEY and CDR2 is SMNVEV (reference sequence). This CDR3 region has 14 residues. CDR3 DNA sequence: TGTGCCCGCAGTTTATTCTGGGGGAGGAATGAGCAGTTCTTC. This encodes CARSLFWGRNEQFF.

The chain joins TRBV7-2 to TRBJ1-1; D call uncertain. The CDR3 runs 13 residues. Germline V gene data show CDR1 as SGHTA and CDR2 as FQGNSA. Trimming shortened V by 7 bases and J by 3 bases, and 12 bases separated the two germline ends. CDR3 sequence: CASTVTVDTEAFF. CDR3 sequence (DNA): TGTGCCAGCACGGTCACAGTCGACACTGAAGCTTTCTTT. Supplemented by reference TRBV7-2 and TRBJ1-1, the full variable domain reads GAGVSQSPSNKVTEKGKDVELRCDPISGHTALYWYRQSLGQGLEFLIYFQGNSAPDKSGLPSDRFSAERTGGSVSTLTIQRTQQEDSAVYLCASTVTVDTEAFFGQGTRLTVV.

The rearrangement links TRBV12-3 or TRBV12-4 to TRBJ1-6, with 7 bases fitting TRBD1. Trimming took 5 bases from V and 6 from J; bases not matched to a gene: 7. CDR3 length equals 15 residues. The CDR3 bases are TGTGCCAGCAGTATTCAGGGGGGTGGTAATTCACCCCTCCACTTT. It is translated as CASSIQGGGNSPLHF.

The rearrangement uses TRBV11-2 and TRBJ2-4, with D tentatively TRBD1 or TRBD2 (5 bases each). Germline V CDR1 and CDR2: SGHAT, FQNNGV. CDR3 length: 15 residues. The V end lost 3 bases, the J end lost 0 bases, and 9 bases lay between the germline ends. CDR3 sequence reads: CASSLGPGAKNIQYF. The CDR3 DNA reads TGTGCCAGCAGCTTGGGACCTGGAGCCAAAAACATTCAGTACTTC.

The chain joins TRBV20-1 to TRBJ1-6; tentatively, D is TRBD1 (5 bases). Germline V gene data show CDR1 as DFQATT and CDR2 as SNEGSKA (reference sequence). The CDR3 is made up of 16 amino acids. The V gene lost 0 bases and the J gene lost 7 bases, with 16 bases spanning the gap. Here the CDR3 DNA reads TGCAGTGCTAGAGAATCGGAACAGGCAGGCAATTCACCCCTCCACTTT. As protein: CSARESEQAGNSPLHF.